The 21 T cell receptor beta chains below all came from one sample that was sequenced in a study of cytomegalovirus exposure and HLA in healthy donors. PCR amplification relied on 60 Vbeta primers (plus 13 Jbeta primers). Measured with immunoSEQ multiplex PCR; TCRdb has only the in-frame clones, and not every one. The data show some 70,000 clones, about 88% seen once. The material sequenced was PBMCs. The origin of the receptors is a woman between 50 and 59 years old in good health and CMV-seronegative.

V usage is TRBV4-1 and J usage is TRBJ1-1; no clear D gene. The germline V gene encodes CDR1 MGHRA and CDR2 YSYEKL. Trimming cost V 0 bases and J 4 bases, with 15 bases left between them. CDR3 size: 16 residues. The CDR3 here is CASSQDGRASSTEAFF. In DNA, the CDR3 is TGCGCCAGCAGCCAAGATGGGCGGGCCAGCAGCACTGAAGCTTTCTTT.

This chain connects TRBV10-3 to TRBJ2-5; no reliable D call. The J call may be incorrect, as the DNA end agrees better with TRBJ2-7. Germline lookup yields CDR1 ENHRY and CDR2 SYGVKD. The CDR3 covers 14 residues. As DNA, the CDR3 is TGTGCCATCAGTGAGACCCATAGCTCCTACGAGCAGTACTTC. Amino acid sequence: CAISETHSSYEQYF.

The V and J genes are TRBV6-1 and TRBJ2-2, with D hard to call. This CDR3 is built from 10 residues. Germline CDR1 is MNHNS and CDR2 is SASEGT. V lost 5 bases to trimming and J lost 7 bases, with 2 bases between them. In DNA, the CDR3 is TGTGCCAGCAGTCACGGGGAGCTGTTTTTT. Translated: CASSHGELFF.

V is TRBV6-4 and J is TRBJ2-3, with a tentative D call TRBD1 (5 bases). Trimming took off 4 bases at V and 1 base at J, with 9 bases between the two ends. The CDR3 totals 14 residues. The germline V gene has CDR1 MRHNA and CDR2 SNTAGT. CDR3 bases: TGTGCCAGCAGTGGTGGGGCAGGCACAGATACGCAGTATTTT. It encodes CASSGGAGTDTQYF.

This CDR3 is CASSTTGGPNEKLFF. CDR3 nucleotides: TGTGCCAGCAGTACTACAGGGGGGCCAAATGAAAAACTGTTTTTT. The V call is TRBV6-5, the J call TRBJ1-4; 8 nucleotides align to TRBD1. The CDR3 sequence is 15 residues long. In germline, CDR1 is MNHEY, CDR2 SVGAGI. J lost 5 bases, V lost 5 bases, and 7 bases had no gene match.

This clone occurred once. The chain is built from TRBV19 and TRBJ2-2, with TRBD1 matching 7 bases. From germline, CDR1 is LNHDA and CDR2 SQIVND (reference sequence). CDR3 length equals 15 residues. Unmatched junction bases numbered 7, after V lost 5 bases and J lost 4 bases. The CDR3 here is CASSFTGVSTGELFF. As DNA, the CDR3 is TGTGCCAGTAGTTTCACAGGGGTGAGCACCGGGGAGCTGTTTTTT.

The gene calls are TRBV28 and TRBJ2-7; 7 bases fit TRBD1. V shed 4 bases, J shed 3 bases, and the junction held 12 bases outside the gene matches. The CDR3 is 16 residues long. Germline V CDR1 and CDR2: MDHEN, SYDVKM. The CDR3 nucleotides read TGTGCCAGCAGTTCTCCCTCCGGACAGGAATACTACGAGCAGTACTTC. Its protein is CASSSPSGQEYYEQYF. Combining the CDR3 with reference TRBV28 and TRBJ2-7 gives the whole variable domain DVKVTQSSRYLVKRTGEKVFLECVQDMDHENMFWYRQDPGLGLRLIYFSYDVKMKEKGDIPEGYSVSREKKERFSLILESASTNQTSMYLCASSSPSGQEYYEQYFGPGTRLTVT.

The rearrangement joins TRBV7-2 to TRBJ2-7; 11 bases align to TRBD2. Trimming cost V 6 bases and J 7 bases; bases outside gene matches: 8. The CDR3 contains 14 residues. Germline CDR1 is SGHTA and CDR2 is FQGNSA. The CDR3 DNA reads as TGTGCCAGCAGTTTTAGCGGGGGGGCGGGGGAGCAGTACGTC. Its translation is CASSFSGGAGEQYV.

This chain uses TRBV6-1 with TRBJ2-3; TRBD2 matches 8 bases. This CDR3 has 15 residues. Germline V gives CDR1 MNHNS, CDR2 SASEGT. Trimming at V came to 4 bases and at J to 5 bases, leaving 8 bases not matched to a gene. The CDR3 sequence: CASSVGGRRGDTQYF. The CDR3 DNA reads as TGTGCCAGCAGTGTAGGCGGGAGGAGAGGAGATACGCAGTATTTT.

The chain joins TRBV5-1 to TRBJ1-2, with D perhaps matching TRBD1 (5 bases). The V end lost 2 bases, the J end lost 0 bases, and 11 bases lay between the germline ends. The CDR3 sequence is 15 residues long. CDR1 is SGHRS, CDR2 YFSETQ, per germline. This chain's CDR3 is CASSFLGTSNYGYTF. In DNA form, the CDR3 reads TGCGCCAGCAGCTTCCTAGGGACTTCTAACTATGGCTACACCTTC.

V and J are TRBV2 and TRBJ1-1; 7 nucleotides line up with TRBD1. This CDR3 has 14 residues. Germline assignment: CDR1 SNHLY and CDR2 FYNNEI. The V segment lost 5 bases and the J segment 5 bases; nucleotides outside the gene matches: 8. CDR3 amino acids: CASSPDREGTEAFF. CDR3 nucleotide sequence: TGTGCCAGCAGTCCAGACAGGGAAGGTACTGAAGCTTTCTTT.

In this sample, this clone turned up a few times. The CDR3 is CSAEGGNTEAFF. CDR3 bases: TGCAGCGCAGAGGGGGGGAATACTGAAGCTTTCTTT. The chain has TRBV29-1 and TRBJ1-1; a weak D match, TRBD1 (6 bases). Trimming took 7 bases from V and 5 from J, leaving 14 bases between them. The CDR3 covers 12 residues. In germline, CDR1 is SQVTM, CDR2 ANQGSEA.

J is TRBJ1-1 and V is TRBV13; a possible D gene is TRBD1 (5 bases). The germline V gene encodes CDR1 PRHDT and CDR2 FYEKMQ (reference sequence). This CDR3 region has 16 residues. Trimming took off 5 bases at V and 4 bases at J, with 20 bases between the two ends. The CDR3 reads CASSKASGFSSTEAFF. The CDR3 DNA reads as TGTGCCAGCAGCAAGGCTTCAGGGTTTTCCAGCACTGAAGCTTTCTTT. Full variable domain (outside the CDR3, taken from reference TRBV13 and TRBJ1-1): AAGVIQSPRHLIKEKRETATLKCYPIPRHDTVYWYQQGPGQDPQFLISFYEKMQSDKGSIPDRFSAQQFSDYHSELNMSSLELGDSALYFCASSKASGFSSTEAFFGQGTRLTVV.

The V and J genes are TRBV19 and TRBJ1-1; TRBD1 matches at 7 bases. The J segment lost 1 base and the V segment lost 7 bases, leaving 6 bases of the junction unmatched. The CDR3 loop spans 14 amino acids. CDR1 is LNHDA, CDR2 SQIVND, per germline (reference sequence). The CDR3 region has the DNA TGTGCCAGTAACCCCGACAGGGCGAACACTGAAGCTTTCTTT. Amino acid sequence: CASNPDRANTEAFF.

This chain uses TRBV11-2 with TRBJ2-7; tentative D call: TRBD2 (6 bases). V was shortened by 5 bases and J by 3 bases, with 8 bases between the two germline ends. The germline CDR1 and CDR2 sequences are SGHAT and FQNNGV. The CDR3 runs to 12 residues. The CDR3 loop reads CASSRSGYEQYF. As DNA, the CDR3 is TGTGCCAGCAGCCGTAGCGGCTACGAGCAGTACTTC. Variable domain in full (rest from reference TRBV11-2 and TRBJ2-7): EAGVAQSPRYKIIEKRQSVAFWCNPISGHATLYWYQQILGQGPKLLIQFQNNGVVDDSQLPKDRFSAERLKGVDSTLKIQPAKLEDSAVYLCASSRSGYEQYFGPGTRLTVT.

This sequence joins TRBV5-1 and TRBJ1-6, with TRBD1 matching over 7 bases. The CDR3 extends over 15 amino acids. V lost 0 bases and J lost 13; bases outside the gene matches: 10. Germline V gene lookup returns CDR1 SGHRS and CDR2 YFSETQ. The CDR3 sequence is CASSLDWNTGAPLHF. The CDR3 DNA reads TGCGCCAGCAGCTTGGACTGGAATACAGGGGCCCCCCTCCACTTT.

The J gene is TRBJ2-7, the V gene TRBV7-9; TRBD2 agrees at 10 bases. Germline V gene lookup returns CDR1 SEHNR and CDR2 FQNEAQ (reference sequence). Germline trimming cut 7 bases from V and 3 bases from J; bases unmatched to any gene: 3. The CDR3 loop spans 13 amino acids. The CDR3 DNA is TGTGCCAGCACCGGGACTAGCGACTACGAGCAGTACTTC. It translates to CASTGTSDYEQYF.

In its sample, this clone ranks as medium-sized (0.01 to 0.1%). The V and J genes are TRBV6-4 and TRBJ2-3; 13 bases are a match to TRBD2. The CDR3 loop spans 15 amino acids. The junction had 4 bases not matched to a gene; V was cut back by 6 bases and J by 4 bases. Germline V gene sequence: CDR1 MRHNA, CDR2 SNTAGT. CDR3 bases: TGTGCCAGCAGCGGACTAGCGGGAGATTCAGATACGCAGTATTTT. Protein product: CASSGLAGDSDTQYF.

CDR3 amino acids: CASSQRALGDSGEKLFF. For the CDR3, the DNA is TGCGCCAGCAGCCAAAGAGCGCTGGGGGACAGTGGTGAAAAACTGTTTTTT. This chain joins TRBV4-1 and TRBJ1-4, with 7 bases that match TRBD1. CDR3 length: 17 residues. CDR1 is MGHRA and CDR2 is YSYEKL in the germline V gene. V lost 2 bases and J lost 7; bases outside the gene matches: 13.

The V call is TRBV19, the J call TRBJ1-6; weak D call: TRBD1 (5 bases). The V end lost 5 bases, the J end lost 10 bases, and 15 bases lay between the germline ends. This CDR3 contains 14 residues. The germline CDR1 and CDR2 sequences are LNHDA and SQIVND (reference sequence). The CDR3 bases are TGTGCCAGTAGTCCCTCAGGGATTTGGTCACCCCTCCACTTT. Protein product: CASSPSGIWSPLHF. The full variable domain, rest sourced from reference TRBV19 and TRBJ1-6, is DGGITQSPKYLFRKEGQNVTLSCEQNLNHDAMYWYRQDPGQGLRLIYYSQIVNDFQKGDIAEGYSVSREKKESFPLTVTSAQKNPTAFYLCASSPSGIWSPLHFGNGTRLTVT.

This chain links TRBV19 with TRBJ1-1; 9 nucleotides align to TRBD1. CDR3 length equals 15 residues. With 4 bases clipped from V and 2 bases from J, the junction kept 5 bases outside the gene matches. From germline, CDR1 is LNHDA and CDR2 SQIVND (reference sequence). CDR3 protein: CASSNSDRGNTEAFF. Here the CDR3 DNA reads TGTGCCAGTAGTAACTCGGACAGGGGAAACACTGAAGCTTTCTTT. The full variable domain, in which reference TRBV19 and TRBJ1-1 provide the parts outside the CDR3, is DGGITQSPKYLFRKEGQNVTLSCEQNLNHDAMYWYRQDPGQGLRLIYYSQIVNDFQKGDIAEGYSVSREKKESFPLTVTSAQKNPTAFYLCASSNSDRGNTEAFFGQGTRLTVV.